Following are 2 T cell receptor beta chains from one sample sequenced in a study of blood T cells in healthy people across ages. Sample-barcoded 5' priming and a J-beta primer mix drove a second PCR of roughly 6 to 12 cycles. In TCRdb, the 5' RACE reads were re-called with MiXCR into one record per CDR3 protein. The sample gives fewer than 900,000 distinct CDR3 sequences, roughly 47% of which show up once; under 25% is in the top ten. The sample was blood. The receptors were sampled from a woman aged 55 to 70 in good health.

In the case of this clonotype: The junction departs from the called germline gene at one end, perhaps through a read error. The genes are TRBV5-1 and TRBJ1-6, with TRBD1 matching over 9 bases. CDR1 is SGHRS, CDR2 YFSETQ, per germline. CDR3 length: 15 amino acids. CDR3 nucleotide sequence: TGCGCCAGCAGCTCCGGGACAGGGCCTAATCCACCCCTCCACTTT. This sequence encodes CASSSGTGPNPPLHF.

The chain has TRBV12-3 or TRBV12-4 and TRBJ1-1, with D possibly TRBD1 on 5 matching bases. The CDR3 spans 13 residues. Trimming removed 8 bases at V and 5 bases at J, with 15 bases between. The CDR3 region is CASGGTGGTEAFF. Here the CDR3 DNA reads TGTGCCAGCGGGGGGACGGGGGGAACTGAAGCTTTCTTT.